The 22 T cell receptor beta chains in this list originate from one sample, sequenced in a study of shared clonotypes between healthy human individuals. The assay was immunoSEQ multiplex PCR, and TCRdb's table has in-frame clones only and misses some. The data hold approximately 740,000 clones, with around 93% observed a single time. The naive CD8 subset, CD45RO-negative cells positively selected for CCR7, excluded terminally differentiated effector memory CD45RA+ cells. The sequencing sample was made of naive CD8+ T cells sorted from blood. The receptors come from a man aged 25-40 years in good health.

The chain employs TRBV28 and TRBJ2-7; 8 nucleotides match TRBD1. This CDR3 comprises 17 residues. The trim removed 4 bases at V and 2 bases at J, leaving 13 bases unmatched. The germline V gene encodes CDR1 MDHEN and CDR2 SYDVKM. In DNA form, the CDR3 reads TGTGCCAGCAGTTCCGTCCACCGGGACAGGTCTACCTACGAGCAGTACTTC. It encodes CASSSVHRDRSTYEQYF.

The CDR3 loop reads CASSPSWGQGNEQYF. The CDR3 DNA reads TGTGCCAGCAGCCCATCATGGGGACAGGGTAACGAGCAGTACTTC. This chain uses TRBV5-5 with TRBJ2-7; 9 positions match TRBD1. V trimming: 4 bases; J trimming: 5 bases; junction bases outside the gene matches: 10. Per germline, CDR1 SGHKS and CDR2 YYEKEE (reference sequence). This CDR3 contains 15 residues.

This clone was seen just once. The chain joins TRBV4-1 to TRBJ2-2, with D tentatively TRBD2 (6 bases). The germline CDR1 and CDR2 sequences are MGHRA and YSYEKL. CDR3 length equals 14 residues. The V end was cut by 5 bases, the J end by 1 base, with 8 bases between. In DNA form, the CDR3 reads TGCGCCAGCAGCGGGGGACTGAACACCGGGGAGCTGTTTTTT. It is translated as CASSGGLNTGELFF.

The chain has TRBV2 and TRBJ2-1; 12 nucleotides align to TRBD1. This CDR3 is built from 15 residues. From germline, CDR1 is SNHLY and CDR2 FYNNEI. The V gene end was trimmed by 3 bases and the J gene end by 8 bases; junction bases not matched to a gene: 5. The CDR3 region has the DNA TGTGCCAGCAGTGAGGGGGACAGGGGGCTCTATGAGCAGTTCTTC. Protein sequence: CASSEGDRGLYEQFF.

The chain is built from TRBV7-8 and TRBJ2-5; no clear D gene. CDR3 length equals 15 residues. Trimming took 5 bases from V and 5 from J, leaving 18 bases between them. Germline values: CDR1 SGHVS, CDR2 FQNEAQ. The CDR3 loop is CASSPSSGYWETQYF. In DNA, the CDR3 is TGTGCCAGCAGCCCATCTTCAGGATACTGGGAGACCCAGTACTTC.

The table lists this clone with a count of one. The V gene is TRBV7-2, the J gene TRBJ2-1; TRBD2 matches at 10 bases. Looked up from germline, CDR1 is SGHTA and CDR2 is FQGNSA. The V and J ends lost 5 bases and 4 bases, in that order; junction bases with no gene match: 11. The CDR3 is 17 amino acids. The CDR3 nucleotides read TGTGCCAGCAGCGACCTTAGCGGGAGGCACGATTACAATGAGCAGTTCTTC. Encoded protein: CASSDLSGRHDYNEQFF.

The chain joins TRBV5-1 to TRBJ2-7; D might be TRBD2 (5 bases). The CDR3 consists of 16 residues. Trimming took 4 bases from V and 0 from J, leaving 17 bases between them. Germline V gives CDR1 SGHRS, CDR2 YFSETQ. CDR3 protein: CASSPKTRESSYEQYF. In nucleotides, the CDR3 is TGCGCCAGCAGCCCGAAGACTCGGGAATCCTCCTACGAGCAGTACTTC.

This clone was seen once. The chain joins TRBV2 to TRBJ1-2; D might be TRBD1 (6 bases). The CDR3 has 11 residues. Germline CDR1 is SNHLY and CDR2 is FYNNEI. V was cut by 9 bases and J by 6 bases, with 11 bases left in between. The CDR3 protein is CARAGANGYTF. In nucleotides, the CDR3 is TGTGCCAGAGCAGGGGCGAATGGCTACACCTTC.

V gene TRBV11-2 combines with J gene TRBJ2-7; TRBD1 aligns across 10 bases. Germline-derived CDR1 and CDR2 are SGHAT and FQNNGV. The CDR3 totals 13 residues. With 4 bases clipped from V and 6 bases from J, the junction kept 3 bases outside the gene matches. The CDR3 DNA sequence: TGTGCCAGCAGCTCCGGGACAGGGGTCGAGCAGTACTTC. Protein: CASSSGTGVEQYF.

This clone was detected only once. The DNA of the CDR3 is TGTGCCAGTAGGCGGAGACTAGCGGCTTCTTCAGATACGCAGTATTTT. It codes for CASRRRLAASSDTQYF. V usage is TRBV19 and J usage is TRBJ2-3; 9 bases map to TRBD2. CDR3 length equals 16 residues. Germline assignment: CDR1 LNHDA and CDR2 SQIVND (reference sequence). J lost 4 bases, V lost 6 bases, and 11 bases had no gene match.

The chain links TRBV28 to TRBJ2-7, with 7 bases aligning to TRBD2. Per the germline V gene, CDR1 is MDHEN and CDR2 is SYDVKM. V was clipped by 4 bases and J by 4 bases; unmatched bases: 10. This CDR3 is built from 15 residues. Written as DNA, the CDR3 is TGTGCCAGCAGTTCTAGGACTAGAGGAGGGTACGAGCAGTACTTC. Translating it yields CASSSRTRGGYEQYF.

The V and J genes are TRBV4-3 and TRBJ1-5; D is ambiguous. Germline V gene sequence: CDR1 LGHNA, CDR2 YSLEER. V was clipped by 0 bases and J by 4 bases, with 10 bases between them. There are 15 residues in the CDR3. The CDR3 spells CASSQDRIGNQPQHF. Written as DNA, the CDR3 is TGCGCCAGCAGCCAAGATAGAATTGGAAATCAGCCCCAGCATTTT.

The chain uses TRBV30 and TRBJ2-1, with D maybe TRBD1 (5 bases). CDR1 GTSNPN and CDR2 SVGIG come from the germline V gene (reference sequence). The V gene lost 0 bases and the J gene lost 10 bases, with 13 bases spanning the gap. The CDR3 length is 13 residues. CDR3 region: CAWSVWGGGEQFF. In nucleotides, the CDR3 is TGTGCCTGGAGTGTATGGGGCGGCGGAGAGCAGTTCTTC.

This chain joins TRBV27 and TRBJ2-2; 7 bases are shared with TRBD2. CDR3 length: 13 amino acids. Per the germline V gene, CDR1 is MNHEY and CDR2 is SMNVEV (reference sequence). V was clipped by 4 bases and J by 5 bases; unmatched bases: 1. The chain's CDR3 is CASSSGRTGELFF. The CDR3 DNA follows: TGTGCCAGCAGTTCCGGGAGGACCGGGGAGCTGTTTTTT.

V gene TRBV27 combines with J gene TRBJ2-2; TRBD2 might be the D (7 bases). Trimming pared 6 bases from V and 5 bases from J, leaving 22 bases between. Germline V gives CDR1 MNHEY, CDR2 SMNVEV (reference sequence). The CDR3 length is 17 residues. Written as DNA, the CDR3 is TGTGCCAGCAGGAGCACCATCTCGGGGGGCAGGACCGGGGAGCTGTTTTTT. Translation gives CASRSTISGGRTGELFF.

The rearrangement links TRBV5-4 to TRBJ2-1; 10 bases agree with TRBD2. J gave up 4 bases and V 4 bases, and 8 bases lay outside the gene matches. The CDR3 covers 16 residues. Germline V gene lookup returns CDR1 SGHNT and CDR2 YYREEE (reference sequence). CDR3 region: CASSTRTSGTYNEQFF. The DNA for the CDR3 is TGTGCCAGCAGCACCCGGACTAGCGGAACGTACAATGAGCAGTTCTTC.

This rearrangement joins TRBV11-2 to TRBJ2-1, with TRBD2 matching over 9 bases. The CDR3 loop spans 13 amino acids. Germline V CDR1 and CDR2: SGHAT, FQNNGV. V shed 8 bases, J shed 5 bases, and the junction held 4 bases outside the gene matches. The CDR3 is CASGLAGNNEQFF. DNA for the CDR3: TGTGCCAGCGGGCTAGCGGGAAACAATGAGCAGTTCTTC.

This clone was seen only once. CDR3 in DNA: TGTGCCAGCAGCTACGGGGAGGGTCGCAATCAGCCCCAGCATTTT. Amino acid sequence: CASSYGEGRNQPQHF. The chain recombines TRBV5-5 with TRBJ1-5, with D unclear. The length of the CDR3 is 15 residues. Germline assignment: CDR1 SGHKS and CDR2 YYEKEE (reference sequence). The V and J ends lost 3 bases and 2 bases respectively, with 12 bases between them.

This chain uses TRBV7-9 with TRBJ2-5; either TRBD1 or TRBD2 may fit D (5 bases each). This CDR3 is built from 15 residues. CDR1 SEHNR and CDR2 FQNEAQ come from the germline V gene (reference sequence). The V gene lost 2 bases and the J gene lost 5 bases, with 15 bases spanning the gap. CDR3 nucleotide sequence: TGTGCCAGCAGCTTAAATAGGGGACGGGATGAGACCCAGTACTTC. It encodes CASSLNRGRDETQYF.

In this sample, this clone turned up once. This rearrangement joins TRBV6-6 to TRBJ2-1; D perhaps matches TRBD2 (6 bases). The CDR3 is 14 residues long. Germline CDR1 and CDR2: MNHNY and SVGAGI (reference sequence). The V end was cut by 7 bases, the J end by 6 bases, with 16 bases between. This CDR3 is CASMIPGALNEQFF. The CDR3 region has the DNA TGTGCCAGCATGATCCCGGGAGCCCTCAATGAGCAGTTCTTC.

The chain uses TRBV29-1 and TRBJ2-7; 7 bases line up with TRBD1. Germline values: CDR1 SQVTM, CDR2 ANQGSEA. There are 13 residues in the CDR3. After removal of 7 bases from V and 3 bases from J, the junction contained 9 bases not matched to a gene. CDR3 loop: CSARDSGYYEQYF. The CDR3 coding sequence is TGCAGCGCTCGGGACAGCGGATACTACGAGCAGTACTTC.

The chain combines TRBV14 with TRBJ2-1; 13 positions agree with TRBD2. CDR1 is SGHDN, CDR2 FVKESK, per germline. J was trimmed by 8 bases and V by 1 base; bases with no gene match: 2. This CDR3 contains 15 residues. In DNA, the CDR3 is TGTGCCAGCAGCCAAGCGACTAGCGGGAGGCATGAGCAGTTCTTC. Translating it yields CASSQATSGRHEQFF.